A single sample is the source of the 32 T cell receptor beta chains below, sequenced in a study of blood T cell repertoires in COVID-19. Assay used: immunoSEQ multiplex PCR; TCRdb lists only in-frame clones, some missing. In the table there are just over 150,000 clones, approximately 95% of which are singletons. The sequencing input was peripheral blood. The receptors here all came from a woman in her forties or fifties with acute or convalescent COVID-19.

CDR3 DNA sequence: TGTGCCAGCAGCACTGGGACAGCAGATACGCAGTATTTT. Protein: CASSTGTADTQYF. The V and J genes are TRBV7-6 and TRBJ2-3, with 7 positions matching TRBD1. After removal of 5 bases from V and 4 bases from J, the junction contained 3 bases not matched to a gene. Germline-derived CDR1 and CDR2 are SGHVS and FNYEAQ. The CDR3 length is 13 residues.

V is TRBV14 and J is TRBJ2-5; TRBD2 agrees at 7 bases. Germline V gene data show CDR1 as SGHDN and CDR2 as FVKESK. V shed 1 base and J 5 bases; nucleotides not matched to a gene: 7. The CDR3 runs 15 residues. The CDR3 region is CASSQGLVGRETQYF. Here the CDR3 DNA reads TGTGCCAGCAGCCAAGGGCTAGTCGGGAGGGAGACCCAGTACTTC.

This clone came up once. The chain joins TRBV19 to TRBJ1-5; TRBD1 aligns across 7 bases. Germline V gene lookup returns CDR1 LNHDA and CDR2 SQIVND (reference sequence). Trimming took 3 bases from V and 4 from J; bases not matched to a gene: 6. The CDR3 is made up of 15 amino acids. The CDR3 loop is CASSIDRAFNQPQHF. In DNA, the CDR3 is TGTGCCAGTAGTATTGACAGGGCCTTTAATCAGCCCCAGCATTTT.

The gene calls are TRBV7-3 and TRBJ1-2; D call uncertain. The germline gives CDR1 SGHTA, CDR2 FQGTGA. The CDR3 has 15 amino acids. V dropped 5 bases and J dropped 7 bases, with 20 bases sitting between them. The chain's CDR3 is CASSPQGLGSGGYTF. For the CDR3, the DNA is TGTGCCAGCAGCCCCCAAGGGTTAGGGAGTGGTGGCTACACCTTC.

The genes are TRBV3-1 (or the pseudogene TRBV3-2) and TRBJ1-2, with D unclear. There are 18 residues in the CDR3. V dropped 0 bases and J dropped 2 bases, with 19 bases sitting between them. From germline, CDR1 is LGHDT and CDR2 YNNKEL (reference sequence). The chain's CDR3 is CASSQDFFSAGKNYGYTF. CDR3 in DNA: TGTGCCAGCAGCCAAGACTTCTTTTCTGCCGGGAAGAACTATGGCTACACCTTC.

V is TRBV11-2 and J is TRBJ2-7; 8 nucleotides match TRBD1. The ends lost 3 bases at V and 0 bases at J; junction bases unmatched: 7. The germline V gene has CDR1 SGHAT and CDR2 FQNNGV. The CDR3 loop spans 16 amino acids. CDR3 residues: CASSFPTGGSSYEQYF. The CDR3 nucleotides are TGTGCCAGCAGCTTTCCAACAGGGGGAAGCTCCTACGAGCAGTACTTC.

V is TRBV28 and J is TRBJ1-5; D is uncertain. The CDR3 is made up of 15 amino acids. V gave up 8 bases and J gave up 2 bases, with 16 bases separating them. CDR1 is MDHEN, CDR2 SYDVKM, per germline. In DNA form, the CDR3 reads TGTGCCAGCTCGCGGCGCGCGACCGGCAATCAGCCCCAGCATTTT. Translated, it gives CASSRRATGNQPQHF.

This sequence joins TRBV6-6 and TRBJ2-3; D not certain. This CDR3 has 13 residues. Germline V gene lookup returns CDR1 MNHNY and CDR2 SVGAGI (reference sequence). The ends were cut back, 6 bases at V and 1 base at J, with 8 bases in the middle. This chain's CDR3 is CASSYLGTDTQYF. DNA of the CDR3: TGTGCCAGCAGCTACCTAGGCACAGATACGCAGTATTTT.

This clone is a singleton in its sample. The DNA of the CDR3 is TGCGCCAGCAGCACCGGGACAGGGGACTCTGGAAACACCATATATTTT. Residues: CASSTGTGDSGNTIYF. This sequence joins TRBV5-1 and TRBJ1-3, with TRBD1 matching 10 bases. The J segment lost 0 bases and the V segment lost 4 bases, leaving 4 bases of the junction unmatched. This CDR3 is 16 amino acids long. Germline CDR1 is SGHRS and CDR2 is YFSETQ.

This chain joins TRBV5-1 and TRBJ1-3; a weak D match, TRBD1 (5 bases). Trimming shortened V by 0 bases and J by 0 bases, and 16 bases separated the two germline ends. Per the germline V gene, CDR1 is SGHRS and CDR2 is YFSETQ. The CDR3 consists of 18 residues. The CDR3 bases are TGCGCCAGCAGCTTGGAAGGGGAAGGTCGATTCTCTGGAAACACCATATATTTT. As protein: CASSLEGEGRFSGNTIYF.

The chain recombines TRBV19 with TRBJ2-2; a weak D match, TRBD1 (5 bases). V gave up 1 base and J gave up 4 bases, with 7 bases separating them. Germline assignment: CDR1 LNHDA and CDR2 SQIVND (reference sequence). This CDR3 contains 14 residues. CDR3 nucleotides: TGTGCCAGTAGTATAGGCAGGGCCACCGGGGAGCTGTTTTTT. Translation gives CASSIGRATGELFF. Combining the CDR3 with reference TRBV19 and TRBJ2-2 gives the whole variable domain DGGITQSPKYLFRKEGQNVTLSCEQNLNHDAMYWYRQDPGQGLRLIYYSQIVNDFQKGDIAEGYSVSREKKESFPLTVTSAQKNPTAFYLCASSIGRATGELFFGEGSRLTVL.

This clone showed up just once. This sequence joins TRBV28 and TRBJ1-3, with D possibly matching TRBD1 (6 bases). The length of the CDR3 is 17 residues. V was clipped by 5 bases and J by 3 bases, with 20 bases between them. The germline gives CDR1 MDHEN, CDR2 SYDVKM. CDR3 in DNA: TGTGCCAGCAGTCCAGCACCTCCAGGGGCCTATGGAAACACCATATATTTT. Its translation is CASSPAPPGAYGNTIYF.

The chain links TRBV5-1 to TRBJ1-1; D call uncertain. This CDR3 has 12 amino acids. Trimming left V 9 bases short and J 5 bases short, with 14 bases between. Germline assignment: CDR1 SGHRS and CDR2 YFSETQ. CDR3 in amino acids: CAITPVRTEAFF. As DNA, the CDR3 is TGCGCCATCACTCCAGTGAGGACTGAAGCTTTCTTT.

The chain carries TRBV19 and TRBJ2-2, with D unclear. The germline CDR1 and CDR2 sequences are LNHDA and SQIVND (reference sequence). V was pared by 8 bases and J by 4 bases, with 23 bases between. CDR3 length: 17 amino acids. CDR3 residues: CASQTVGPHVLTGELFF. CDR3 DNA: TGTGCCAGTCAAACTGTTGGGCCCCATGTACTCACCGGGGAGCTGTTTTTT.

The J gene is TRBJ1-1, the V gene TRBV7-8, with TRBD1 matching over 9 bases. The V and J ends lost 5 bases and 7 bases, in that order; junction bases with no gene match: 5. Germline-derived CDR1 and CDR2 are SGHVS and FQNEAQ. The CDR3 length is 13 residues. CDR3 in amino acids: CASSPQGAGEAFF. The DNA for the CDR3 is TGTGCCAGCAGCCCACAGGGGGCTGGTGAAGCTTTCTTT. Complete variable domain (other parts from reference TRBV7-8 and TRBJ1-1): GAGVSQSPRYKVAKRGQDVALRCDPISGHVSLFWYQQALGQGPEFLTYFQNEAQLDKSGLPSDRFFAERPEGSVSTLKIQRTQQEDSAVYLCASSPQGAGEAFFGQGTRLTVV.

The chain has TRBV19 and TRBJ1-5; D gene uncertain. V was cut by 5 bases and J by 1 base, with 15 bases left in between. The CDR3 totals 16 residues. Germline values: CDR1 LNHDA, CDR2 SQIVND (reference sequence). The CDR3 loop reads CASSVLTSGSNQPQHF. As DNA, the CDR3 is TGTGCCAGTAGTGTCCTTACCTCGGGGAGCAATCAGCCCCAGCATTTT.

The chain employs TRBV9 and TRBJ1-2; possibly TRBD1 for D (5 bases). Germline V lookup: CDR1 SGDLS, CDR2 YYNGEE. This CDR3 is built from 12 residues. Trimming pared 4 bases from V and 8 bases from J, leaving 12 bases between. The CDR3 DNA reads TGTGCCAGCAGCTCCCAGCGGGGGGGCTACACCTTC. It encodes CASSSQRGGYTF.

The chain combines TRBV10-3 with TRBJ1-1; D gene ambiguous. Germline assignment: CDR1 ENHRY and CDR2 SYGVKD. Trimming stripped 6 bases from V and 0 bases from J, with 11 bases between. The CDR3 is 14 amino acids. CDR3 in DNA: TGTGCCATCAGCCCCGACACGATGAACACTGAAGCTTTCTTT. This translates into CAISPDTMNTEAFF.

This clone occurred once. V gene TRBV15 combines with J gene TRBJ2-4, with TRBD1 identical over 7 bases. This CDR3 region has 14 residues. With 5 bases clipped from V and 7 bases from J, the junction kept 8 bases outside the gene matches. Germline CDR1 reads LNHNV; CDR2 reads YYDKDF (reference sequence). The CDR3 is CATSLLRQGNIQYF. The CDR3 DNA follows: TGTGCCACCAGCCTCCTCAGACAGGGCAACATTCAGTACTTC.

This clone has only one observation. The rearrangement joins TRBV9 to TRBJ2-7, with a tentative D call TRBD1 (6 bases). Trimming removed 3 bases from V and 1 base from J, with 14 bases in between. This CDR3 has 15 residues. Germline assignment: CDR1 SGDLS and CDR2 YYNGEE. The CDR3 sequence is CASSARGLSSYEQYF. The CDR3, as DNA: TGTGCCAGCAGCGCCAGGGGCTTGTCATCCTACGAGCAGTACTTC.

The V gene is TRBV11-2, the J gene TRBJ1-6; TRBD1 agrees at 12 bases. Per germline, CDR1 SGHAT and CDR2 FQNNGV. The J segment lost 5 bases and the V segment lost 8 bases, leaving 16 bases of the junction unmatched. This CDR3 spans 19 amino acids. The CDR3 DNA follows: TGTGCCAGCCGGACCCCGGGACAGGGGGCTATGCTCAATAATTCACCCCTCCACTTT. Translation gives CASRTPGQGAMLNNSPLHF. Full variable domain (rest looked up from reference TRBV11-2 and TRBJ1-6): EAGVAQSPRYKIIEKRQSVAFWCNPISGHATLYWYQQILGQGPKLLIQFQNNGVVDDSQLPKDRFSAERLKGVDSTLKIQPAKLEDSAVYLCASRTPGQGAMLNNSPLHFGNGTRLTVT.

This chain links TRBV28 with TRBJ2-4; tentative D call: TRBD2 (5 bases). CDR3 length: 12 residues. V gave up 2 bases and J gave up 7 bases, with 6 bases separating them. Germline V gene sequence: CDR1 MDHEN, CDR2 SYDVKM. This chain's CDR3 is CASSLGENIQYF. The CDR3, as DNA: TGTGCCAGCAGTTTAGGGGAGAACATTCAGTACTTC.

The rearrangement uses TRBV9 and TRBJ1-2; weak D call: TRBD1 (5 bases). V lost 1 base and J lost 1, with 11 bases in between. This CDR3 contains 15 residues. Per the germline V gene, CDR1 is SGDLS and CDR2 is YYNGEE. The CDR3 nucleotides read TGTGCCAGCAGCGTACAAGAAGACAGTAACTATGGCTACACCTTC. Residues: CASSVQEDSNYGYTF.

The V and J genes are TRBV6-5 and TRBJ1-2, with TRBD1 matching over 7 bases. CDR1 is MNHEY and CDR2 is SVGAGI in the germline V gene. V dropped 0 bases and J dropped 7; count of bases not matched to a gene: 2. The CDR3 extends over 13 amino acids. The CDR3 loop is CASSYSTGLGYTF. In DNA form, the CDR3 reads TGTGCCAGCAGTTACTCGACAGGGCTTGGCTACACCTTC.

The chain is built from TRBV2 and TRBJ1-1; 8 nucleotides match TRBD1. The germline gives CDR1 SNHLY, CDR2 FYNNEI. This CDR3 has 17 residues. With 3 bases clipped from V and 0 bases from J, the junction kept 9 bases outside the gene matches. The CDR3 here is CASSDGTGEGVNTEAFF. The CDR3, as DNA: TGTGCCAGCAGTGACGGGACAGGAGAAGGGGTGAACACTGAAGCTTTCTTT.

The rearrangement joins TRBV30 to TRBJ1-5; weak D call: TRBD1 (5 bases). There are 14 residues in the CDR3. Germline V gives CDR1 GTSNPN, CDR2 SVGIG (reference sequence). Trimming took off 2 bases at V and 1 base at J, with 9 bases between the two ends. CDR3 protein: CAWSHGGSNQPQHF. The CDR3 bases are TGTGCCTGGAGTCACGGGGGGAGCAATCAGCCCCAGCATTTT.

The V and J genes are TRBV12-2 and TRBJ2-7; TRBD1 was called by the table and not checked on the DNA. TRBV12-2 is flagged as a pseudogene. This CDR3 has 16 residues. The CDR3 DNA reads as TGTGCAAGTCGCTTATTAAAGGGGCTCTCCCACTACGAGCAGTACTTC. Translating gives CASRLLKGLSHYEQYF.

The chain is built from TRBV19 and TRBJ2-5; maybe TRBD2 (5 bases). Trimming cost V 2 bases and J 5 bases, with 9 bases left between them. The CDR3 runs 13 residues. The V gene's germline CDR1 is LNHDA and CDR2 SQIVND (reference sequence). CDR3 bases: TGTGCCAGTAGTATAACCCTAGCTGAGACCCAGTACTTC. Encoded protein: CASSITLAETQYF.

This chain links TRBV10-3 with TRBJ1-2; TRBD1 matches at 7 bases. Looked up from germline, CDR1 is ENHRY and CDR2 is SYGVKD. This CDR3 has 14 amino acids. The junction had 11 bases not matched to a gene; V was cut back by 7 bases and J by 6 bases. CDR3 residues: CAIMRSAGGNGYTF. The CDR3 nucleotides read TGTGCCATCATGCGTTCTGCAGGGGGGAATGGCTACACCTTC.

This chain links TRBV5-1 with TRBJ2-1; 9 positions match TRBD1. Trimming cost V 2 bases and J 4 bases; bases outside gene matches: 7. The CDR3 loop spans 16 amino acids. The germline gives CDR1 SGHRS, CDR2 YFSETQ. The CDR3 reads CASSFLTGGLYNEQFF. The CDR3 region has the DNA TGCGCCAGCAGCTTCCTTACAGGGGGCCTATACAATGAGCAGTTCTTC.

As regards this clone: Other nucleotide sequences from this sample produce the same CDR3. This chain links TRBV7-2 with TRBJ2-7; 7 nucleotides line up with TRBD1. Germline assignment: CDR1 SGHTA and CDR2 FQGNSA. J lost 3 bases, V lost 2 bases, and 1 base had no gene match. This CDR3 contains 13 residues. The CDR3 here is CASSLRQGYEQYF. DNA for the CDR3: TGTGCCAGCAGCTTACGACAGGGCTACGAGCAGTACTTC.

In its sample, this clone was seen once. The chain recombines TRBV6-6 with TRBJ1-3; D is perhaps TRBD1 (6 bases). CDR3 size: 14 residues. Trimming removed 4 bases from V and 3 bases from J, with 10 bases in between. CDR1 and CDR2 from the germline V gene are MNHNY and SVGAGI (reference sequence). The CDR3 region is CASSLGGNGNTIYF. The CDR3 DNA is TGTGCCAGCAGTTTAGGGGGAAATGGAAACACCATATATTTT.